Following are 24 T cell receptor beta chains from one sample sequenced in a study of spatial heterogeneity in lung cancer. TCRdb ran MiXCR on the 5' RACE reads and lists one entry per CDR3 protein. This table holds approximately 66,000 distinct CDR3 sequences, roughly 6.6% found once. Regarding time point: sample taken at primary tumor resection. This specimen consisted of PBMCs, obtained at surgery. The receptors originated from a female donor with early-stage non-small cell lung cancer.

This clonotype occurred many times. The V gene is TRBV7-9, the J gene TRBJ2-7, with D perhaps matching TRBD1 (6 bases). The length of the CDR3 is 14 residues. Germline V gives CDR1 SEHNR, CDR2 FQNEAQ (reference sequence). V was clipped by 5 bases and J by 6 bases, with 17 bases between them. The CDR3 DNA sequence: TGTGCCAGCAGCCACATGGACAGCCCGGGCGAGCAGTACGTC. Translating it yields CASSHMDSPGEQYV.

This clonotype has at least ten counts. CDR3: CASRYRVMSTEAFF. CDR3 nucleotide sequence: TGTGCCAGCAGGTACAGGGTGATGAGCACTGAAGCTTTCTTT. The J gene is TRBJ1-1, the V gene TRBV28; D possibly corresponds to TRBD1 (6 bases). The ends were cut back, 6 bases at V and 4 bases at J, with 15 bases in the middle. This CDR3 is 14 amino acids long. Germline loops: CDR1 MDHEN, CDR2 SYDVKM. Full variable domain (rest looked up from reference TRBV28 and TRBJ1-1): DVKVTQSSRYLVKRTGEKVFLECVQDMDHENMFWYRQDPGLGLRLIYFSYDVKMKEKGDIPEGYSVSREKKERFSLILESASTNQTSMYLCASRYRVMSTEAFFGQGTRLTVV.

This clonotype was observed many times. The chain is built from TRBV12-3 or TRBV12-4 and TRBJ1-5, with no clear D. V was shortened by 4 bases and J by 5 bases, with 12 bases between the two germline ends. CDR3 length equals 14 residues. CDR3 loop: CASSSSYRDQPQHF. The CDR3 DNA follows: TGTGCCAGCAGTTCGAGCTATCGTGATCAGCCCCAGCATTTT.

Ten or more counts support this clonotype. V and J are TRBV29-1 and TRBJ2-1; 7 bases are shared with TRBD2. The CDR3 runs to 14 residues. Germline V CDR1 and CDR2: SQVTM, ANQGSEA. V shed 7 bases, J shed 8 bases, and the junction held 14 bases outside the gene matches. CDR3 sequence: CSGQIWEGRYEQFF. The CDR3 bases are TGCAGCGGGCAGATTTGGGAGGGCAGGTATGAGCAGTTCTTC.

This clonotype was seen more than once but under ten times. The chain uses TRBV20-1 and TRBJ1-5; 9 bases align to TRBD1. V lost 2 bases to trimming and J lost 0 bases; unmatched junction nucleotides: 8. This CDR3 has 17 residues. In germline, CDR1 is DFQATT, CDR2 SNEGSKA (reference sequence). The CDR3 DNA is TGCAGTGCTAGACCGGGACAGGGACTCTTTAGCAATCAGCCCCAGCATTTT. It translates to CSARPGQGLFSNQPQHF.

This clonotype was picked up many times. The chain couples TRBV5-6 to TRBJ1-1, with a tentative D call TRBD1 (6 bases). Germline V gene sequence: CDR1 SGHDT, CDR2 YYEEEE. The CDR3 consists of 16 residues. Trimming took off 1 base at V and 0 bases at J, with 13 bases between the two ends. CDR3 amino acids: CASSLPGARMNTEAFF. The DNA for the CDR3 is TGTGCCAGCAGCTTGCCGGGGGCCCGGATGAACACTGAAGCTTTCTTT.

The chain combines TRBV19 with TRBJ2-7; 11 bases align to TRBD2. The CDR3 is 15 residues long. Germline V CDR1 and CDR2: LNHDA, SQIVND (reference sequence). V lost 5 bases and J lost 2; bases outside the gene matches: 5. The CDR3 nucleotides are TGTGCCAGTAGTCTACTAGCGGGAGATACCTACGAGCAGTACTTC. Its protein product is CASSLLAGDTYEQYF. The whole variable domain, filled in from reference TRBV19 and TRBJ2-7, reads DGGITQSPKYLFRKEGQNVTLSCEQNLNHDAMYWYRQDPGQGLRLIYYSQIVNDFQKGDIAEGYSVSREKKESFPLTVTSAQKNPTAFYLCASSLLAGDTYEQYFGPGTRLTVT.

This clonotype occurred many times. The chain links TRBV5-6 to TRBJ2-7; tentatively, D is TRBD2 (5 bases). The CDR3 is 17 amino acids. Germline CDR1 SGHDT, CDR2 YYEEEE. With 4 bases removed from V and 0 bases from J, the gap between germline ends came to 20 bases. The CDR3 loop is CASSQELASVVSYEQYF. The CDR3 DNA is TGTGCCAGCAGCCAGGAGTTAGCGTCAGTCGTCTCCTACGAGCAGTACTTC.

This clonotype has ten or more counts. The chain recombines TRBV28 with TRBJ2-2, with TRBD2 identical over 11 bases. The CDR3 runs to 16 residues. CDR1 is MDHEN and CDR2 is SYDVKM in the germline V gene. Trimming cost V 5 bases and J 5 bases; bases outside gene matches: 7. The CDR3 region is CASSERLAGKTGELFF. DNA for the CDR3: TGTGCCAGCAGTGAGCGACTAGCGGGGAAGACCGGGGAGCTGTTTTTT.

This clonotype was seen only a few times. The chain employs TRBV2 and TRBJ1-6, with 7 bases matching TRBD1. CDR3 length: 13 amino acids. V was pared by 9 bases and J by 8 bases, with 7 bases of the junction left unmatched. The germline V gene encodes CDR1 SNHLY and CDR2 FYNNEI. The CDR3 coding sequence is TGTGCCAGAACAGGACAGGAGGATTCACCCCTCCACTTT. Its protein product is CARTGQEDSPLHF.

This clonotype occurred many times. The chain links TRBV12-3 or TRBV12-4 to TRBJ2-6; D is undetermined. The V end lost 7 bases, the J end lost 9 bases, and 10 bases lay between the germline ends. This CDR3 region has 12 residues. CDR3 bases: TGTGCCAGCACCGGTAGGATCAACGTCCTGACTTTC. It codes for CASTGRINVLTF.

This clonotype was seen ten or more times. The gene calls are TRBV5-1 and TRBJ1-6; TRBD1 aligns across 8 bases. This CDR3 is built from 15 residues. The V segment lost 0 bases and the J segment 10 bases; nucleotides outside the gene matches: 6. CDR1 SGHRS and CDR2 YFSETQ come from the germline V gene. The CDR3 loop is CASSLARTGGSPLHF. In DNA form, the CDR3 reads TGCGCCAGCAGCTTGGCCAGAACAGGGGGGTCACCCCTCCACTTT.

This clonotype appeared many times. J is TRBJ1-1 and V is TRBV7-2; unclear D gene. Germline V lookup: CDR1 SGHTA, CDR2 FQGNSA. The CDR3 runs to 12 residues. Trimming cost V 5 bases and J 5 bases, with 9 bases left between them. This CDR3 reads CASSLERTEAFF. As DNA, the CDR3 is TGTGCCAGCAGCCTCGAAAGGACTGAAGCTTTCTTT.

There are many counts of this clonotype. The chain employs TRBV29-1 and TRBJ1-1; D gene unclear. CDR1 and CDR2 from the germline V gene are SQVTM and ANQGSEA. Trimming took 7 bases from V and 5 from J, leaving 26 bases between them. CDR3 size: 16 residues. CDR3 sequence (DNA): TGCAGCGCCCGTTTGGCAGGCCCCCTGGGTTGGACTGAAGCTTTCTTT. This sequence encodes CSARLAGPLGWTEAFF.

CDR3 nucleotides: TGTGCCAGCAGTTTACGACAGGCCTCCTACGAGCAGTACTTC. It yields the protein CASSLRQASYEQYF. V is TRBV27 and J is TRBJ2-7, with TRBD1 as a possible D gene (6 bases). The length of the CDR3 is 14 residues. The germline V and J ends were trimmed by 2 bases and 0 bases, with 8 bases remaining between them. CDR1 and CDR2 (germline): MNHEY, SMNVEV (reference sequence).

The chain employs TRBV5-4 and TRBJ1-4; D ambiguous. There are 16 residues in the CDR3. Germline V gene lookup returns CDR1 SGHNT and CDR2 YYREEE (reference sequence). Trimming removed 4 bases at V and 3 bases at J, with 16 bases between. Here the CDR3 DNA reads TGTGCCAGCAGCCTGGCTTCAGGAGCGTCTAATGAAAAACTGTTTTTT. It encodes CASSLASGASNEKLFF.

This clonotype was detected ten times or more. The chain recombines TRBV7-8 with TRBJ1-6, with a tentative D call TRBD1 (5 bases). Trimming took off 1 base at V and 10 bases at J, with 8 bases between the two ends. CDR1 and CDR2 from the germline V gene are SGHVS and FQNEAQ. This CDR3 comprises 13 residues. The CDR3, as DNA: TGTGCCAGCAGCTTAGGGGGGGAATCACCCCTCCACTTT. Translation: CASSLGGESPLHF.

The table lists this clonotype with a few counts. V is TRBV5-4 and J is TRBJ2-5; D is ambiguous. Per the germline V gene, CDR1 is SGHNT and CDR2 is YYREEE (reference sequence). V dropped 1 base and J dropped 2 bases, with 15 bases sitting between them. There are 16 residues in the CDR3. The CDR3 DNA reads as TGTGCCAGCAGCTTGAGTGCCTGGCCCCCACAAGAGACCCAGTACTTC. Protein sequence: CASSLSAWPPQETQYF.

In this sample, this clonotype turned up many times. The chain is built from TRBV7-8 and TRBJ2-5; tentative D call: TRBD2 (6 bases). Per the germline V gene, CDR1 is SGHVS and CDR2 is FQNEAQ. The V end was cut by 5 bases, the J end by 2 bases, with 12 bases between. The CDR3 contains 14 residues. The DNA of the CDR3 is TGTGCCAGCAGCCCCGGGACTCATCAAGAGACCCAGTACTTC. It encodes CASSPGTHQETQYF.

About this clonotype itself: This may be a read error: a much more frequent sequence differs by one nucleotide. The rearrangement joins TRBV5-1 to TRBJ2-5, with D perhaps matching TRBD1 (5 bases). The germline CDR1 and CDR2 sequences are SGHRS and YFSETQ. This CDR3 region has 13 residues. The germline V and J ends were trimmed by 3 bases and 5 bases, with 11 bases remaining between them. CDR3 residues: CASSWNRPETQYF. The CDR3 bases are TGCGCCAGCAGCTGGAACAGGCCGGAGACCCAGTACTTC.

This clonotype was counted many times. This chain connects TRBV12-3 or TRBV12-4 to TRBJ1-1; TRBD1 is a possible D gene (5 bases). The ends were cut back, 3 bases at V and 4 bases at J, with 15 bases in the middle. CDR3 size: 15 residues. The CDR3 loop is CASSLVGAWGTEAFF. CDR3 nucleotides: TGTGCCAGCAGTTTGGTCGGGGCCTGGGGCACTGAAGCTTTCTTT.

This clonotype has only a few counts. This rearrangement joins TRBV3-1 to TRBJ2-3; TRBD2 matches at 7 bases. The germline gives CDR1 LGHDT, CDR2 YNNKEL (reference sequence). This CDR3 is 14 amino acids long. V lost 4 bases, J lost 2 bases, and 3 bases stayed unmatched. The CDR3 region is CASSPGTNTDTQYF. DNA for the CDR3: TGTGCCAGCAGCCCGGGGACTAACACAGATACGCAGTATTTT.

The rearrangement joins TRBV19 to TRBJ2-3; D is unclear. Germline V CDR1 and CDR2: LNHDA, SQIVND (reference sequence). This CDR3 spans 14 amino acids. V lost 1 base, J lost 4 bases, and 9 bases lay in between. CDR3 sequence (DNA): TGTGCCAGTAGTATAGGCAGCCAGGCAGATACGCAGTATTTT. Protein: CASSIGSQADTQYF.

The chain carries TRBV7-8 and TRBJ1-4; a possible D gene is TRBD1 (6 bases). V was clipped by 0 bases and J by 8 bases, with 13 bases between them. Germline V CDR1 and CDR2: SGHVS, FQNEAQ. This CDR3 spans 15 amino acids. The CDR3 DNA reads TGTGCCAGCAGCTTAGCCGGGACACTGGGAGAAAAACTGTTTTTT. This sequence encodes CASSLAGTLGEKLFF.